Sequencing of this T cell receptor (beta chain) was carried out in a study of blood T cell repertoires in COVID-19 (TCRdb year 2020). For context, the study as a whole: The collaborator samples originated in the United States, Italy and Spain and spanned the acute and convalescent phases of COVID-19. The prospective study material was composed of cDNA or gDNA derived from T cells, B-cell-depleted T cells, or PBMCs. Deeply sampled blood TCRbeta repertoires from subjects exposed to, actively infected with, or recovered from COVID-19 were included in the dataset. Where available, HLA class I and class II types were taken from metadata supplied by the sample provider and were not determined by assay-based typing. The repertoires were made available in a free public database intended to serve as a resource for research on the immune response to SARS-CoV-2. Nearly every sample came with metadata listing a de-identified subject ID, COVID-19 status, age in years and sex. The samples were drawn from the first 160 participants of the ongoing ImmuneRACE study and from more than 1,000 subjects provided by 6 global collaborators. On the study overall, not on this receptor specifically: Clinical and demographic metadata were provided uncurated, with the amount varying by source and participant.

Regarding this clone: It lacks a known antigen. No qualities accompany the bases; no much larger clone lies one base away.

Reading the germline V gene gives CDR1 SGDLS and CDR2 YYNGEE. Taken from cysteine to phenylalanine, the CDR3 has 15 residues. Only the CDR3 part of the read is kept: 45 bases, read in frame from the first base. The germline V and J ends show losses of 3 bases and 5 bases respectively, and no gene match explains 10 bases of the junction. Whole blood was collected in K2EDTA tubes by collaborating institutions according to the institutions' own protocols. Collaborator samples were shipped for TCRbeta analysis as frozen whole blood, isolated PBMCs, or DNA extracted from either sample type. The immunoSEQ Assay, a bias-controlled multiplex PCR, was used to amplify TCRbeta CDR3 regions from genomic DNA. Concerning the study's data processing: The number of nucleated cells in each sample was estimated from the amplification of reference gene primers within the assay. Sequence reads were collapsed and filtered to measure the absolute abundance of every unique TCRbeta CDR3 rearrangement. For each sample, productive Simpson clonality was calculated as the square root of Simpson's diversity index across productive rearrangements. In its TCRdb copy, this immuneACCESS table keeps in-frame sequences only and misses some clones. Where compared with another copy, unresolved V genes explain less than half of these, and the others have no known cause. V and J calls and clone size are copied from that table; D and trimming were computed from the DNA. This sample holds about 72,000 clones; approximately 86% were observed only once. The ten largest account for approximately 28% of the sample.

The sequencing sample was made of peripheral blood. The receptor comes from a man in his fifties or sixties with acute or convalescent COVID-19. The chain couples TRBV9 to TRBJ2-7, with TRBD1 identical over 8 junction bases. In nucleotides, the sequence is TGTGCCAGCAGCGCTGGACAGGGTGATTCCGACGAGCAGTACTTC. Its amino acids are CASSAGQGDSDEQYF. The variable domain in full, with residues beyond the CDR3 obtained from the reference TRBV9 and TRBJ2-7 genes, is DSGVTQTPKHLITATGQRVTLRCSPRSGDLSVYWYQQSLDQGLQFLIQYYNGEERAKGNILERFSAQQFPDLHSELNLSSLELGDSALYFCASSAGQGDSDEQYFGPGTRLTVT.